Each of the 11 T cell receptor beta chains below was sequenced from the same sample in a study of human versus mouse CDR3 diversity and MHC coevolution. Produced via immunoSEQ multiplex PCR; TCRdb's table is partial and in-frame only. Of roughly 81,000 clones detected, 85% to 95% appear once; the ten largest clones hold around 1.3%. Sequenced input: naive CD4+ T cells from blood. Subset in this sample: CD45RO-negative CD62L-positive naive CD4 T cells. The receptor set was obtained from a person between 25 and 70 years old in good health.

The chain has TRBV28 and TRBJ1-2; maybe TRBD1 (5 bases). Trimming pared 2 bases from V and 8 bases from J, leaving 15 bases between. The germline V gene has CDR1 MDHEN and CDR2 SYDVKM. This CDR3 region has 14 residues. CDR3 residues: CASSLLRASMGYTF. In DNA form, the CDR3 reads TGTGCCAGCAGTTTACTCAGGGCCTCTATGGGCTACACCTTC.

The genes are TRBV14 and TRBJ2-2, with D maybe TRBD2 (5 bases). The CDR3 is 14 amino acids. The V gene lost 3 bases and the J gene lost 4 bases, with 9 bases spanning the gap. Germline assignment: CDR1 SGHDN and CDR2 FVKESK. The CDR3: CASSQSGTTGELFF. The CDR3 DNA is TGTGCCAGCAGCCAGTCGGGAACCACCGGGGAGCTGTTTTTT. The whole variable domain, remainder taken from reference TRBV14 and TRBJ2-2, is EAGVTQFPSHSVIEKGQTVTLRCDPISGHDNLYWYRRVMGKEIKFLLHFVKESKQDESGMPNNRFLAERTGGTYSTLKVQPAELEDSGVYFCASSQSGTTGELFFGEGSRLTVL.

The V gene is TRBV10-3, the J gene TRBJ2-5; 13 nucleotides align to TRBD2. This CDR3 is built from 17 residues. After removal of 4 bases from V and 0 bases from J, the junction contained 5 bases not matched to a gene. From germline, CDR1 is ENHRY and CDR2 SYGVKD. CDR3 sequence: CAISGGGTSGDQETQYF. The CDR3 region has the DNA TGTGCCATCAGTGGGGGGGGGACTAGCGGGGACCAAGAGACCCAGTACTTC.

This chain connects TRBV30 to TRBJ2-7, with a tentative D call TRBD2 (5 bases). CDR1 and CDR2 (germline): GTSNPN, SVGIG (reference sequence). The CDR3 spans 12 residues. V gave up 0 bases and J gave up 6 bases, with 9 bases separating them. The CDR3 DNA is TGTGCCTGGAGTGTACTAGGGAGCGAGCAGTACTTC. Residues: CAWSVLGSEQYF.

The CDR3 sequence: CASSYSTRGRKLFF. The CDR3 DNA follows: TGTGCCAGCAGTTACTCGACCCGGGGGAGAAAACTGTTTTTT. V gene TRBV6-5 combines with J gene TRBJ1-4; a possible D gene is TRBD1 (5 bases). The ends were cut back, 0 bases at V and 10 bases at J, with 12 bases in the middle. Germline V gives CDR1 MNHEY, CDR2 SVGAGI. The CDR3 extends over 14 amino acids.

The CDR3 protein is CASRSTVNYGYTF. The CDR3 DNA reads as TGTGCCAGCAGATCGACAGTTAACTATGGCTACACCTTC. The V call is TRBV28, the J call TRBJ1-2; a possible D gene is TRBD1 (5 bases). CDR3 length: 13 residues. Between the trimmed V and J ends, which lost 6 bases and 1 base, there was a span of 9 bases. Germline CDR1 reads MDHEN; CDR2 reads SYDVKM.

The chain employs TRBV25-1 and TRBJ2-1, with 7 bases fitting TRBD2. Germline CDR1 and CDR2: MGHDK and SYGVNS. V shed 1 base, J shed 4 bases, and the junction held 4 bases outside the gene matches. This CDR3 region has 15 residues. The CDR3 DNA is TGTGCCAGCAGTGAATTCTGGCGGGGGTACAATGAGCAGTTCTTC. This sequence encodes CASSEFWRGYNEQFF.

The chain couples TRBV19 to TRBJ1-2; the D is unclear. The CDR3 extends over 13 amino acids. Germline V gives CDR1 LNHDA, CDR2 SQIVND (reference sequence). Trimming shortened V by 0 bases and J by 8 bases, and 10 bases separated the two germline ends. The CDR3 spells CASSIESGWGYTF. CDR3 coding DNA: TGTGCCAGTAGTATAGAGTCAGGATGGGGCTACACCTTC.

The chain links TRBV5-1 to TRBJ1-4, with TRBD1 identical over 8 bases. CDR3 length: 14 amino acids. The V gene's germline CDR1 is SGHRS and CDR2 YFSETQ. The J segment lost 8 bases and the V segment lost 3 bases, leaving 6 bases of the junction unmatched. In DNA form, the CDR3 reads TGCGCCAGCAGCTCTGACTACAGGGGGGAAAAACTGTTTTTT. It codes for CASSSDYRGEKLFF.

This chain uses TRBV19 with TRBJ2-3, with TRBD2 matching over 7 bases. The CDR3 consists of 19 residues. Germline lookup yields CDR1 LNHDA and CDR2 SQIVND (reference sequence). Trimming at V came to 0 bases and at J to 4 bases, leaving 16 bases not matched to a gene. CDR3 in DNA: TGTGCCAGTAGTATAGATGAGTGGAAGCGGGGCCTCGGGGCAGATACGCAGTATTTT. This encodes CASSIDEWKRGLGADTQYF. The whole variable domain, filled in from reference TRBV19 and TRBJ2-3, reads DGGITQSPKYLFRKEGQNVTLSCEQNLNHDAMYWYRQDPGQGLRLIYYSQIVNDFQKGDIAEGYSVSREKKESFPLTVTSAQKNPTAFYLCASSIDEWKRGLGADTQYFGPGTRLTVL.

The genes are TRBV5-8 and TRBJ1-1, with 9 nucleotides matching TRBD1. Germline lookup yields CDR1 SGHTS and CDR2 YDEGEE. The J segment lost 1 base and the V segment lost 4 bases, leaving 5 bases of the junction unmatched. The CDR3 length is 15 residues. The CDR3 bases are TGTGCCAGCAGCCCATTGGGACAGGGGAACACTGAAGCTTTCTTT. As protein: CASSPLGQGNTEAFF.